This is a list of T cell receptor beta chains from one sample in a study of T-cell memory formation after mild COVID-19. TCRdb itself ran the 5' RACE reads through MiXCR, one entry per CDR3 protein. Of about 560,000 distinct CDR3 sequences in the sample, about 20% were seen once. Sequencing used PBMCs or a T cell subset sorted from them (not recorded which). These receptors originate from an adult woman who had mild COVID-19 (a few samples of this study predate the infection). Cell type and time point are not known. CDR3s include the opening cysteine and the closing phenylalanine or tryptophan. D genes are given only for firm matches. A row's size may be missing; if present it is once, few, many or a size class.

len: 12
abundance: -
d_gene: -
j_gene: TRBJ2-2
v_gene: TRBV6-2/TRBV6-3
CDR3nt: TGTGCCAGCAGTTTGACTCCCGGGGAGCTGTTTTTT
CDR3aa: CASSLTPGELFF

len: 17
abundance: few
d_gene: TRBD2
j_gene: TRBJ2-1
v_gene: TRBV4-3
CDR3nt: TGCGCCAGCGATCCCTATAGCGGGCCAAACCCCGACAATGAGCAGTTCTTC
CDR3aa: CASDPYSGPNPDNEQFF

len: 14
abundance: few
d_gene: TRBD1
j_gene: TRBJ1-1
v_gene: TRBV10-3
CDR3nt: TGTGCCATCAGTGAGGCCACAGGGGGCACTGAAGCTTTCTTT
CDR3aa: CAISEATGGTEAFF

len: 13
abundance: -
d_gene: -
j_gene: TRBJ2-7
v_gene: TRBV7-2
CDR3nt: TGTGCCAGCACCCCGATAATCGGGAGTGAGCAGTACTTC
CDR3aa: CASTPIIGSEQYF

len: 15
abundance: -
d_gene: TRBD1
j_gene: TRBJ2-7
v_gene: TRBV20-1
CDR3nt: TGCAGTGCTACCGACCCCGGGACAGGTCCCTACGAGCAGTACTTC
CDR3aa: CSATDPGTGPYEQYF

len: 16
abundance: -
d_gene: -
j_gene: TRBJ2-7
v_gene: TRBV7-2
CDR3nt: TGTGCCAGCAGCTTAGAGGACCGCTGGAGCTCCTACGAGCAGTACTTC
CDR3aa: CASSLEDRWSSYEQYF

len: 12
abundance: -
d_gene: -
j_gene: TRBJ2-7
v_gene: TRBV29-1
CDR3nt: TGCAGCGTTGTCGGTCCCACCTACGAGCAGTACTTC
CDR3aa: CSVVGPTYEQYF

len: 11
abundance: -
d_gene: -
j_gene: TRBJ2-7
v_gene: TRBV5-1
CDR3nt: TGCGCCAGCAGCGCTGAGGGTAAGCAGTACTTC
CDR3aa: CASSAEGKQYF

len: 15
abundance: few
d_gene: -
j_gene: TRBJ2-5
v_gene: TRBV2
CDR3nt: TGTGCCAGCACTCGAGAGGGCCTTTCGGGAGAGACCCAGTACTTC
CDR3aa: CASTREGLSGETQYF

len: 14
abundance: -
d_gene: -
j_gene: TRBJ1-1
v_gene: TRBV5-1
CDR3nt: TGCGCCAGCAGCTTGGAAGGTCCGCTACTTGAAGCTTTCTTT
CDR3aa: CASSLEGPLLEAFF

len: 14
abundance: -
d_gene: TRBD1
j_gene: TRBJ2-7
v_gene: TRBV5-6
CDR3nt: TGTGCCAGCAGCTCTGACAGGGTCTACCACGAGCAGTACTTC
CDR3aa: CASSSDRVYHEQYF

len: 16
abundance: -
d_gene: TRBD1
j_gene: TRBJ1-4
v_gene: TRBV9
CDR3nt: TGTGCCAGCAGCAAGGTGAAGGGACAGGGTAATGAAAAACTGTTTTTT
CDR3aa: CASSKVKGQGNEKLFF

len: 15
abundance: few
d_gene: -
j_gene: TRBJ1-5
v_gene: TRBV3-1
CDR3nt: TGTGCCAGCAGCCAATCCATTGTCGGTCCTCAGCCCCAGCATTTT
CDR3aa: CASSQSIVGPQPQHF

len: 17
abundance: many
d_gene: TRBD2
j_gene: TRBJ2-3
v_gene: TRBV3-1
CDR3nt: TGTGCCAGCAGCCAACCAAGGACTAGCGGGAGGGGAGATACGCAGTATTTT
CDR3aa: CASSQPRTSGRGDTQYF

len: 16
abundance: -
d_gene: TRBD1
j_gene: TRBJ2-2
v_gene: TRBV30
CDR3nt: TGTGCCTGGAGTATAACCGGGACAGTGAACACCGGGGAGCTGTTTTTT
CDR3aa: CAWSITGTVNTGELFF

len: 14
abundance: -
d_gene: TRBD1
j_gene: TRBJ2-5
v_gene: TRBV29-1
CDR3nt: TGCAGCGTTGAGAGGGGGCAGCAGGTAGAGACCCAGTACTTC
CDR3aa: CSVERGQQVETQYF

len: 15
abundance: -
d_gene: -
j_gene: TRBJ1-5
v_gene: TRBV20-1
CDR3nt: TGCAGTGCTAGAGATACCGGGAGACCGAATCAGCCCCAGCATTTT
CDR3aa: CSARDTGRPNQPQHF

len: 17
abundance: -
d_gene: -
j_gene: TRBJ2-2
v_gene: TRBV9
CDR3nt: TGTGCCAGCAGCGTGCACTCCGGGACGGTGAACACCGGGGAGCTGTTTTTT
CDR3aa: CASSVHSGTVNTGELFF

len: 13
abundance: -
d_gene: -
j_gene: TRBJ1-3
v_gene: TRBV29-1
CDR3nt: TGCAGCGTTGAAGGGGGGCAAAGAAACACCATATATTTT
CDR3aa: CSVEGGQRNTIYF

len: 12
abundance: -
d_gene: -
j_gene: TRBJ2-5
v_gene: TRBV20-1
CDR3nt: TGCAGTGCTAGTGACTACCAGGGGACCCAGTACTTC
CDR3aa: CSASDYQGTQYF

len: 15
abundance: -
d_gene: -
j_gene: TRBJ1-3
v_gene: TRBV4-1
CDR3nt: TGCGCCAGCAGCCAAGATCCCGGGTTGGGAAACACCATATATTTT
CDR3aa: CASSQDPGLGNTIYF

len: 14
abundance: -
d_gene: -
j_gene: TRBJ2-7
v_gene: TRBV12-3/TRBV12-4
CDR3nt: TGTGCCAGCACCACGAGGCGTGAGGCGGGAGAGCAGTACTTC
CDR3aa: CASTTRREAGEQYF

len: 15
abundance: -
d_gene: TRBD1
j_gene: TRBJ2-1
v_gene: TRBV24-1
CDR3nt: TGTGCCACCAGCCCCTTAGACAGGGGGGTCAATGAGCAGTTCTTC
CDR3aa: CATSPLDRGVNEQFF

len: 18
abundance: -
d_gene: -
j_gene: TRBJ1-1
v_gene: TRBV7-9
CDR3nt: TGTGCCAGCAGCTTACGAGGGGGGCTTCCCGGGATACGGTATGAAGCTTTCTTT
CDR3aa: CASSLRGGLPGIRYEAFF

len: 16
abundance: -
d_gene: -
j_gene: TRBJ2-3
v_gene: TRBV4-1
CDR3nt: TGCGCCAGCAGCCAAGAAACACAGCCTAGCACAGATACGCAGTATTTT
CDR3aa: CASSQETQPSTDTQYF

len: 13
abundance: -
d_gene: -
j_gene: TRBJ1-5
v_gene: TRBV12-3/TRBV12-4
CDR3nt: TGTGCCAGCAGTTCATCTAGCAATCAGCCCCAGCATTTT
CDR3aa: CASSSSSNQPQHF

len: 13
abundance: -
d_gene: TRBD1
j_gene: TRBJ2-7
v_gene: TRBV6-6
CDR3nt: TGTGCCAGCAGGAAGGGACAGGGCTACGAGCAGTACTTC
CDR3aa: CASRKGQGYEQYF

len: 14
abundance: few
d_gene: -
j_gene: TRBJ2-2
v_gene: TRBV7-8
CDR3nt: TGTGCCAGCAGCGAAAACTCGAACACCGGGGAGCTGTTTTTT
CDR3aa: CASSENSNTGELFF

len: 15
abundance: few
d_gene: TRBD2
j_gene: TRBJ2-1
v_gene: TRBV29-1
CDR3nt: TGCAGCGTCCGGACTAGCGGGGGCTCCTACAATGAGCAGTTCTTC
CDR3aa: CSVRTSGGSYNEQFF

len: 17
abundance: few
d_gene: TRBD2
j_gene: TRBJ2-2
v_gene: TRBV12-3/TRBV12-4
CDR3nt: TGTGCCAGCAGCTCATACGGGACTAGCGGGAACACCGGGGAGCTGTTTTTT
CDR3aa: CASSSYGTSGNTGELFF

len: 13
abundance: -
d_gene: -
j_gene: TRBJ2-7
v_gene: TRBV5-1
CDR3nt: -
CDR3aa: CASSFGPGGEQYF

len: 12
abundance: few
d_gene: -
j_gene: TRBJ2-3
v_gene: TRBV9
CDR3nt: TGTGCCAGCAGCGTCACGTTAGATACGCAGTATTTT
CDR3aa: CASSVTLDTQYF

len: 15
abundance: few
d_gene: -
j_gene: TRBJ1-1
v_gene: TRBV19
CDR3nt: TGTGCCAGTAGTATAAAGGGAACTGGGAAGACTGAAGCTTTCTTT
CDR3aa: CASSIKGTGKTEAFF

len: 14
abundance: many
d_gene: -
j_gene: TRBJ2-6
v_gene: TRBV28
CDR3nt: TGTGCCAGCAAAAAGTTCTCTGGGGCCAACGTCCTGACTTTC
CDR3aa: CASKKFSGANVLTF

len: 13
abundance: -
d_gene: -
j_gene: TRBJ1-1
v_gene: TRBV7-3
CDR3nt: TGTGCCAGCAGCCACGACAGTCTAACTGAAGCTTTCTTT
CDR3aa: CASSHDSLTEAFF

len: 14
abundance: few
d_gene: -
j_gene: TRBJ2-7
v_gene: TRBV6-2/TRBV6-3
CDR3nt: TGTGCCAGCAGAGGGGACTCACCGCTCGTCCAGCAGTACTTC
CDR3aa: CASRGDSPLVQQYF

len: 17
abundance: many
d_gene: TRBD2
j_gene: TRBJ2-7
v_gene: TRBV7-6
CDR3nt: TGTGCCAGCAGCTTGGCCGGGACTAGCGGGAGCACCTACGAGCAGTACTTC
CDR3aa: CASSLAGTSGSTYEQYF

len: 14
abundance: -
d_gene: TRBD2
j_gene: TRBJ2-5
v_gene: TRBV4-1
CDR3nt: TGCGCCAGCAGCCGTCTGGGGGGAGGGGAGACCCAGTACTTC
CDR3aa: CASSRLGGGETQYF

len: 17
abundance: -
d_gene: TRBD1
j_gene: TRBJ1-2
v_gene: TRBV6-5
CDR3nt: TGTGCCAGCAGTTTTTCTAACAGGGGGTTCCCTTACTATGGCTACACCTTC
CDR3aa: CASSFSNRGFPYYGYTF

len: 14
abundance: many
d_gene: -
j_gene: TRBJ2-7
v_gene: TRBV27
CDR3nt: TGTGCCACCCTACCAGCGCAGGGGTCATACGAGCAGTACTTC
CDR3aa: CATLPAQGSYEQYF

len: 17
abundance: many
d_gene: -
j_gene: TRBJ1-5
v_gene: TRBV4-1
CDR3nt: TGCGCCAGCAGCCAAGTAGATTTGGTCGACTTCAGATTGCCCCAGCATTTT
CDR3aa: CASSQVDLVDFRLPQHF

len: 14
abundance: few
d_gene: -
j_gene: TRBJ1-5
v_gene: TRBV6-2/TRBV6-3
CDR3nt: TGTGCCAGCAGTGCCGGACTAAGCAATCAGCCCCAGCATTTT
CDR3aa: CASSAGLSNQPQHF

len: 15
abundance: -
d_gene: -
j_gene: TRBJ2-7
v_gene: TRBV7-8
CDR3nt: TGTGCCAGCAGCCGGACCGAAAGGCTCCTAGACGAGCAGTACTTC
CDR3aa: CASSRTERLLDEQYF

len: 18
abundance: -
d_gene: TRBD2
j_gene: TRBJ2-3
v_gene: TRBV27
CDR3nt: TGTGCCAGCCGTCCCCGCGCAAGCAGCGGGAGGGCGCCGAATACGCAGTATTTT
CDR3aa: CASRPRASSGRAPNTQYF

len: 16
abundance: few
d_gene: TRBD2
j_gene: TRBJ2-7
v_gene: TRBV5-1
CDR3nt: TGCGCCAGCAGCGTCGGGACTAGCGGGGGAGCCTACGAGCAGTACTTC
CDR3aa: CASSVGTSGGAYEQYF

len: 16
abundance: -
d_gene: -
j_gene: TRBJ1-1
v_gene: TRBV7-2
CDR3nt: TGTGCCAGCAGCTTAGCGGTGACATTGATGAACACTGAAGCTTTCTTT
CDR3aa: CASSLAVTLMNTEAFF

len: 14
abundance: once
d_gene: TRBD1
j_gene: TRBJ2-5
v_gene: TRBV18
CDR3nt: TGTGCCAGCTCAAGGACAGGGCGCCAAGAGACCCAGTACTTC
CDR3aa: CASSRTGRQETQYF

len: 14
abundance: -
d_gene: -
j_gene: TRBJ1-1
v_gene: TRBV5-1
CDR3nt: TGCGCCAGCAGCTTGAGGGTCGTGGACACTGAAGCTTTCTTT
CDR3aa: CASSLRVVDTEAFF

len: 15
abundance: few
d_gene: TRBD1
j_gene: TRBJ1-6
v_gene: TRBV7-2
CDR3nt: TGTGCCAGCAGCTTCCCCGGGACAGAGTATTCACCCCTCCACTTT
CDR3aa: CASSFPGTEYSPLHF

len: 13
abundance: many
d_gene: -
j_gene: TRBJ1-5
v_gene: TRBV12-3/TRBV12-4
CDR3nt: TGTGCCAGCAGGCAGGCTAGCAATCAGCCCCAGCATTTT
CDR3aa: CASRQASNQPQHF